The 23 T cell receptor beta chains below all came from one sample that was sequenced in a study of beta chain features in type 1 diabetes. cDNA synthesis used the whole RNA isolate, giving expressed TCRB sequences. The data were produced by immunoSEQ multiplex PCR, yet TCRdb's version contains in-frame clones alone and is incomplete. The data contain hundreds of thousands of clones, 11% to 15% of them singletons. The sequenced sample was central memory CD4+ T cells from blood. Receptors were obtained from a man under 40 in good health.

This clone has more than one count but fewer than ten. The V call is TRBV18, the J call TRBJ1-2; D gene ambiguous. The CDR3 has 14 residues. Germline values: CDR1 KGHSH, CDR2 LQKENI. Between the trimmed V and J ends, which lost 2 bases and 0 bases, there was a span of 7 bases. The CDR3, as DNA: TGTGCCAGCTCACCAGAGTCGACTAACTATGGCTACACCTTC. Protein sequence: CASSPESTNYGYTF. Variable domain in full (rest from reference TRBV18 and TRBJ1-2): NAGVMQNPRHLVRRRGQEARLRCSPMKGHSHVYWYRQLPEEGLKFMVYLQKENIIDESGMPKERFSAEFPKEGPSILRIQQVVRGDSAAYFCASSPESTNYGYTFGSGTRLTVV.

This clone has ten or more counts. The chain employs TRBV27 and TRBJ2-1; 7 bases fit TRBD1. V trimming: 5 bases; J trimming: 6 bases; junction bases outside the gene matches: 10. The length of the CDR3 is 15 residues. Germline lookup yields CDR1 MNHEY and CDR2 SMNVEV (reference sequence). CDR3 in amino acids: CASSLSGTAANEQFF. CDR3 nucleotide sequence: TGTGCCAGCAGTCTCTCCGGGACAGCAGCCAATGAGCAGTTCTTC.

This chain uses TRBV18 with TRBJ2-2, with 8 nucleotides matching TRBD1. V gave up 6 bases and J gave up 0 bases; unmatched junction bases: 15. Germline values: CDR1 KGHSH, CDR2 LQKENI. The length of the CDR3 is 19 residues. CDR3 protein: CASSPIRTGRNSNTGELFF. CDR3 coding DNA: TGTGCCAGCTCGCCCATCAGGACAGGGCGCAATTCGAACACCGGGGAGCTGTTTTTT.

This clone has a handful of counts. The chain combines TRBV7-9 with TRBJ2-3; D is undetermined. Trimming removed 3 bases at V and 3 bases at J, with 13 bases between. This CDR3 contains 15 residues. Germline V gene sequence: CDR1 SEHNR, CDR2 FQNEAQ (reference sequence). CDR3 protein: CASSFTLEVTDTQYF. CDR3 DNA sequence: TGTGCCAGCAGCTTCACTCTAGAAGTTACAGATACGCAGTATTTT.

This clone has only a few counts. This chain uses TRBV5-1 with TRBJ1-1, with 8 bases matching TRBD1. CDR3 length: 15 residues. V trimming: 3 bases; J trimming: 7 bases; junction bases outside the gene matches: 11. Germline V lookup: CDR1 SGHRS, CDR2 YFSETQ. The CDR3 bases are TGCGCCAGCAGCTCCGCAGGGGGCGCAGCACATGAAGCTTTCTTT. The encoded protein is CASSSAGGAAHEAFF.

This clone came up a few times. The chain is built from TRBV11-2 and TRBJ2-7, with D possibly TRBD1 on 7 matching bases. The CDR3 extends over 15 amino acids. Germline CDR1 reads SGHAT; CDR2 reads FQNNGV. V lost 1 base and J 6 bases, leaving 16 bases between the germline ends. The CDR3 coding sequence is TGTGCCAGCAGCTTAGTTGGGCAGGGGGGTACCGAGCAGTACTTC. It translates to CASSLVGQGGTEQYF.

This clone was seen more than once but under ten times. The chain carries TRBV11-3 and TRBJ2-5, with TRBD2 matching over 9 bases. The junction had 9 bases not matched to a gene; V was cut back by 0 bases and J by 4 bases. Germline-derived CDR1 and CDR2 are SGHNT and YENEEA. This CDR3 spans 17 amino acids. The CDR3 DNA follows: TGTGCCAGCAGCTTAGATGGCTCTAGCGGGATAGGAGAGACCCAGTACTTC. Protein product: CASSLDGSSGIGETQYF. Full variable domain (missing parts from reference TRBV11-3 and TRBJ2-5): EAGVVQSPRYKIIEKKQPVAFWCNPISGHNTLYWYLQNLGQGPELLIRYENEEAVDDSQLPKDRFSAERLKGVDSTLKIQPAELGDSAVYLCASSLDGSSGIGETQYFGPGTRLLVL.

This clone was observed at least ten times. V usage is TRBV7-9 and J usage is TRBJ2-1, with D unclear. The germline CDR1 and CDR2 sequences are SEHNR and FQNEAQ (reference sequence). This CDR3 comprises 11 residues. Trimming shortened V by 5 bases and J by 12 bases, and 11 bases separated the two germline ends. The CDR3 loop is CASSTKVAQFF. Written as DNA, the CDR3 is TGTGCCAGCAGCACCAAGGTGGCGCAGTTCTTC.

The CDR3 region is CASSLDPQTTFLSGYTF. The CDR3 region has the DNA TGTGCCAGCAGCTTAGATCCCCAAACCACTTTTTTATCAGGCTACACCTTC. The J gene is TRBJ1-2, the V gene TRBV11-2; D not resolved. V lost 0 bases and J lost 8, with 22 bases in between. CDR3 length: 17 residues. CDR1 and CDR2 from the germline V gene are SGHAT and FQNNGV.

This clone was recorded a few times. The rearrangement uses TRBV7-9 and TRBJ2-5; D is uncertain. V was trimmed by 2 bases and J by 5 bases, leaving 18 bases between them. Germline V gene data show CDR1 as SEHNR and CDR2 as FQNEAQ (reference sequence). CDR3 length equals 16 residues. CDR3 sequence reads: CASSLNLASMGETQYF. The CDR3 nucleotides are TGTGCCAGCAGCTTAAATCTGGCCTCTATGGGGGAGACCCAGTACTTC.

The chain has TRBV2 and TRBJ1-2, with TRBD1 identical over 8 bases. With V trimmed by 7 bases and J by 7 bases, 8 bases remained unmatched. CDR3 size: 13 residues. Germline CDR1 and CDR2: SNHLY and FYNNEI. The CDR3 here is CASIMDRDRGYTF. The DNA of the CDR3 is TGTGCCAGCATAATGGACAGGGATCGTGGCTACACCTTC.

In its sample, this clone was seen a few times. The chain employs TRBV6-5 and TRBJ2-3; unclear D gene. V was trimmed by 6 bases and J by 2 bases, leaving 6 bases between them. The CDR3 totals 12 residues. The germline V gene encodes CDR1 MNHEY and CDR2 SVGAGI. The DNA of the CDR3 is TGTGCCAGCAGGGGAACCACAGATACGCAGTATTTT. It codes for CASRGTTDTQYF.

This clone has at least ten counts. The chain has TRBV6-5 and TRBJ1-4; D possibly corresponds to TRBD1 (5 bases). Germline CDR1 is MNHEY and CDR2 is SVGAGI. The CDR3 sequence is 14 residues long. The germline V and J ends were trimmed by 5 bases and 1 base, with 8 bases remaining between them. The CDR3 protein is CASSRDLTNEKLFF. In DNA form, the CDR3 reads TGTGCCAGCAGTCGGGACCTAACTAATGAAAAACTGTTTTTT.

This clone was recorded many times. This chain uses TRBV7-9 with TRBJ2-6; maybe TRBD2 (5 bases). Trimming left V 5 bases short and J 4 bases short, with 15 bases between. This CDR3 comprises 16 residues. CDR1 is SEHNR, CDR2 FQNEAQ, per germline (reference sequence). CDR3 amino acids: CASSTNRGTGANVLTF. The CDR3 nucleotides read TGTGCCAGCAGCACAAACCGGGGTACAGGGGCCAACGTCCTGACTTTC.

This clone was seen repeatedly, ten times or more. CDR3 DNA: TGTGCCAGCAGCCAAGCCCCATTCTATGGCTACACCTTC. This gives the protein CASSQAPFYGYTF. This chain joins TRBV14 and TRBJ1-2; D is unresolved. The V end lost 1 base, the J end lost 4 bases, and 7 bases lay between the germline ends. This CDR3 region has 13 residues. Germline V gene lookup returns CDR1 SGHDN and CDR2 FVKESK.

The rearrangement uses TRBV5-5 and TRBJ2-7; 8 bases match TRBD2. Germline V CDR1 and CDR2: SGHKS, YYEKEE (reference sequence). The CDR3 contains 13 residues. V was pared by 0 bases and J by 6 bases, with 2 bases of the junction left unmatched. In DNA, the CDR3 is TGTGCCAGCAGCTTGGCCGGGACTAGCGAGCAGTACGTC. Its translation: CASSLAGTSEQYV.

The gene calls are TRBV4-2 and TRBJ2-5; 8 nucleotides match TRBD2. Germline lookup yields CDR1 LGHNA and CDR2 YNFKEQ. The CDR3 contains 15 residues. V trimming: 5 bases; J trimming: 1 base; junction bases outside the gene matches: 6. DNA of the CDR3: TGTGCCAGCAGCTCCCTTGCGGGGGGCCAAGAGACCCAGTACTTC. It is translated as CASSSLAGGQETQYF.

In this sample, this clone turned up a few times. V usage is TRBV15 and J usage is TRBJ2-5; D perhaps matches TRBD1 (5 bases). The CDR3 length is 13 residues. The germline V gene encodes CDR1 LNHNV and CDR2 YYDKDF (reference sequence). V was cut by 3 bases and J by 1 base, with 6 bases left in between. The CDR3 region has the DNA TGTGCCACCAGCAGGACAGCCCAAGAGACCCAGTACTTC. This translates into CATSRTAQETQYF.

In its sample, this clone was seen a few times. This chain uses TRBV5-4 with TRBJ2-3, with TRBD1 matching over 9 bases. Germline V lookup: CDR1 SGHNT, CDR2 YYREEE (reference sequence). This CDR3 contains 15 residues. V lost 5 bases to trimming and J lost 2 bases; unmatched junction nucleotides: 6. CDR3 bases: TGTGCCAGCAGGGAGGACAGGGGAGCCACAGATACGCAGTATTTT. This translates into CASREDRGATDTQYF.

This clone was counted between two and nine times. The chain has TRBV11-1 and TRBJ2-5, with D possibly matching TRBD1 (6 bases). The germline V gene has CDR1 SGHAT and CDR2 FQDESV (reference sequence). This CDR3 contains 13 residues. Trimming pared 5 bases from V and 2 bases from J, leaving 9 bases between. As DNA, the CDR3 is TGTGCCAGCAGCCGGGACACTCAAGAGACCCAGTACTTC. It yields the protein CASSRDTQETQYF.

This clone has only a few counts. The CDR3 nucleotides are TGTGCCAGCAGCTTGGTGGGGACCACTGAAGCTTTCTTT. It translates to CASSLVGTTEAFF. The chain links TRBV5-6 to TRBJ1-1; a weak D match, TRBD1 (5 bases). The germline CDR1 and CDR2 sequences are SGHDT and YYEEEE. The V end was cut by 0 bases, the J end by 4 bases, with 7 bases between. The CDR3 has 13 amino acids.

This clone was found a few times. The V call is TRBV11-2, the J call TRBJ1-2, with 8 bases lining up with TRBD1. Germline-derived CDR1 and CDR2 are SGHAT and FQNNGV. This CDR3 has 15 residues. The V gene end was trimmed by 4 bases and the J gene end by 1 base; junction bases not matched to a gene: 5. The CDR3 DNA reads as TGTGCCAGCAGCTATGACAGGGGCGATAACTATGGCTACACCTTC. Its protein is CASSYDRGDNYGYTF.

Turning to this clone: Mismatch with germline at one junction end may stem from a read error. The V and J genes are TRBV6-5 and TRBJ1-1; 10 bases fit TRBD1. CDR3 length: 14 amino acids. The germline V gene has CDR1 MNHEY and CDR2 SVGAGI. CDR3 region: CAGSARTGGTEAFF. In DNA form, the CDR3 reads TGTGCCGGCAGTGCTCGGACAGGGGGAACTGAAGCTTTCTTT.